The rows below give T cell receptor beta chains drawn from one sample of a study of technical replicates of blood from several donors. Here immunoSEQ multiplex PCR was the method, and the copy in TCRdb shows in-frame clones only, minus some. The data show 80,000 or so clones, around four fifths seen once. Sequencing used PBMCs. All receptors derive from a human donor in good health. Some clones in this sample may be carry-over from other donors' samples. The conserved cysteine and the conserved F or W are not part of the CDR3 here. A D gene is named only where the DNA matches it firmly.

V gene: TRBV7-9
D gene: .
J gene: TRBJ1-5
CDR3 protein: GGNQPQH

V gene: TRBV4-2
D gene: TRBD2
J gene: TRBJ2-1
CDR3 protein: ASSLGLAGGTYNEQF

V gene: TRBV5-4
D gene: .
J gene: TRBJ1-2
CDR3 protein: ASSLDSSWRASGYT

V gene: TRBV11-2
D gene: .
J gene: TRBJ2-3
CDR3 protein: ASSPRGRAIDTQY

V gene: TRBV11-3
D gene: .
J gene: TRBJ2-2
CDR3 protein: ASSLVRGTGELF

V gene: TRBV4-2
D gene: TRBD1
J gene: TRBJ1-2
CDR3 protein: ASSQGQGAGYGYT

V gene: TRBV6-1
D gene: .
J gene: TRBJ1-2
CDR3 protein: ASSEGGGGLGYGYT

V gene: TRBV29-1
D gene: TRBD1
J gene: TRBJ1-2
CDR3 protein: SVETQDRGHRA

V gene: TRBV5-1
D gene: .
J gene: TRBJ2-2
CDR3 protein: ASSLGGPATTGELF

V gene: TRBV5-1
D gene: .
J gene: TRBJ2-2
CDR3 protein: ASSLGRPNTGELF

V gene: TRBV5-6
D gene: .
J gene: TRBJ2-6
CDR3 protein: ASSFGARRPSGANVLT

V gene: TRBV14
D gene: .
J gene: TRBJ1-1
CDR3 protein: ASSQDFGGLWTEAF

V gene: TRBV7-2
D gene: TRBD2
J gene: TRBJ2-7
CDR3 protein: ASSLGLDPYEQY

V gene: TRBV4-3
D gene: .
J gene: TRBJ1-3
CDR3 protein: ASSQVAGFSGNTIY

V gene: TRBV4-1
D gene: .
J gene: TRBJ1-1
CDR3 protein: ASSQPTGNTEAF

V gene: TRBV7-3
D gene: .
J gene: TRBJ2-7
CDR3 protein: ASSSGGGPYEQY

V gene: TRBV10-3
D gene: TRBD2
J gene: TRBJ2-7
CDR3 protein: AISLSGSNPEQY

V gene: TRBV6-5
D gene: TRBD2
J gene: TRBJ2-2
CDR3 protein: ASSRGGHLSGELF

V gene: TRBV19
D gene: .
J gene: TRBJ2-5
CDR3 protein: ASNGEYGTQETQY

V gene: TRBV30
D gene: .
J gene: TRBJ1-2
CDR3 protein: AWSTLTKGYT

V gene: TRBV5-1
D gene: TRBD2
J gene: TRBJ2-3
CDR3 protein: ASSRGSSGGSDTQY

V gene: TRBV5-4
D gene: TRBD2
J gene: TRBJ2-3
CDR3 protein: ASSLKSGGNTDTQY

V gene: TRBV6-5
D gene: TRBD1
J gene: TRBJ1-3
CDR3 protein: ASSTGVSGNTIY

V gene: TRBV30
D gene: .
J gene: TRBJ2-3
CDR3 protein: AWYYVPDTQY

V gene: TRBV11-1
D gene: TRBD2
J gene: TRBJ2-1
CDR3 protein: ASSWTSGGHNEQF

V gene: TRBV10-3
D gene: .
J gene: TRBJ1-1
CDR3 protein: AAQSGVNTEAF

V gene: TRBV11-3
D gene: .
J gene: TRBJ2-2
CDR3 protein: ASSGPATRSARELF

V gene: TRBV9
D gene: .
J gene: TRBJ2-2
CDR3 protein: ASSVQGATGELF

V gene: TRBV19
D gene: .
J gene: TRBJ2-7
CDR3 protein: ASSKGGRTYEQY

V gene: TRBV9
D gene: .
J gene: TRBJ2-1
CDR3 protein: ASSVEYGGHEQF

V gene: TRBV6-1
D gene: .
J gene: TRBJ2-7
CDR3 protein: ASSGGQFYEQY

V gene: TRBV7-6
D gene: .
J gene: TRBJ2-7
CDR3 protein: ASSLYPLGGAGSSYEQY

V gene: TRBV7-8
D gene: TRBD2
J gene: TRBJ2-1
CDR3 protein: ASSSGTIEQF

V gene: TRBV5-6
D gene: .
J gene: TRBJ2-1
CDR3 protein: ASSSPYSSSYNEQF

V gene: TRBV6-6
D gene: .
J gene: TRBJ1-5
CDR3 protein: ASSFFRGSNQPQH

V gene: TRBV5-5
D gene: TRBD2
J gene: TRBJ2-5
CDR3 protein: ASSLGGGVRETQY

V gene: TRBV5-1
D gene: .
J gene: TRBJ2-5
CDR3 protein: ASSLGTVETQY

V gene: TRBV7-2
D gene: TRBD1
J gene: TRBJ1-3
CDR3 protein: ASSLVGTGGSGNTIY

V gene: TRBV10-3
D gene: .
J gene: TRBJ1-5
CDR3 protein: AIGPDSNQPQH

V gene: TRBV19
D gene: TRBD1
J gene: TRBJ2-7
CDR3 protein: ASSHRDRVLY

V gene: TRBV7-2
D gene: TRBD1
J gene: TRBJ1-1
CDR3 protein: ASSYRGNTEAF

V gene: TRBV28
D gene: TRBD2
J gene: TRBJ2-1
CDR3 protein: ASSPRLAGPNEQF

V gene: TRBV7-8
D gene: .
J gene: TRBJ2-5
CDR3 protein: ASRSTAGIQETQY

V gene: TRBV6-5
D gene: .
J gene: TRBJ2-4
CDR3 protein: ASTETRDIQY

V gene: TRBV5-1
D gene: TRBD2
J gene: TRBJ2-3
CDR3 protein: ASSPSGGSTDTQY

V gene: TRBV29-1
D gene: TRBD1
J gene: TRBJ2-1
CDR3 protein: SVPEGATYNEQF

V gene: TRBV5-1
D gene: .
J gene: TRBJ1-3
CDR3 protein: ASSPRVRENTIY

V gene: TRBV4-1
D gene: .
J gene: TRBJ2-5
CDR3 protein: ASSQDLGQWETQY

V gene: TRBV12-5
D gene: .
J gene: TRBJ2-1
CDR3 protein: ASGRSNEQF

V gene: TRBV30
D gene: TRBD2
J gene: TRBJ2-3
CDR3 protein: AWSLAGGTDTQY

V gene: TRBV5-4
D gene: .
J gene: TRBJ1-6
CDR3 protein: ASSLISSYNSPLH

V gene: TRBV6-6
D gene: TRBD1
J gene: TRBJ1-5
CDR3 protein: ASSTRTGISNQPQH

V gene: TRBV27
D gene: .
J gene: TRBJ2-5
CDR3 protein: ASRSGTQETQY

V gene: TRBV11-3
D gene: TRBD1
J gene: TRBJ2-3
CDR3 protein: ASTKGQATDTQY

V gene: TRBV18
D gene: TRBD1
J gene: TRBJ2-4
CDR3 protein: ASSRRDRDYLGGKNIQY